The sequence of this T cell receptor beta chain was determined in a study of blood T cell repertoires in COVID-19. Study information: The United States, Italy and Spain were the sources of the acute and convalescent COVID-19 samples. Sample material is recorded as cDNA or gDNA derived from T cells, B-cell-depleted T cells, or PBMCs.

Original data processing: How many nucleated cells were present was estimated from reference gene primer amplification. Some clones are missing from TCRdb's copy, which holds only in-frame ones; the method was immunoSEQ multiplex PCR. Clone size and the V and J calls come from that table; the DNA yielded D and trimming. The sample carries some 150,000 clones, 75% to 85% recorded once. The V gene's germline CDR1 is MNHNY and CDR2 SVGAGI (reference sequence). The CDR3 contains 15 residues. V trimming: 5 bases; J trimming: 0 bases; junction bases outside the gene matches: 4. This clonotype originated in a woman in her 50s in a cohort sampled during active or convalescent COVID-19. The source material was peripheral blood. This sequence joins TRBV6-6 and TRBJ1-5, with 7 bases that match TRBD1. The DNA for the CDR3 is TGTGCCAGCAGTCCACAGGGGATTAGCAATCAGCCCCAGCATTTT. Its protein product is CASSPQGISNQPQHF.